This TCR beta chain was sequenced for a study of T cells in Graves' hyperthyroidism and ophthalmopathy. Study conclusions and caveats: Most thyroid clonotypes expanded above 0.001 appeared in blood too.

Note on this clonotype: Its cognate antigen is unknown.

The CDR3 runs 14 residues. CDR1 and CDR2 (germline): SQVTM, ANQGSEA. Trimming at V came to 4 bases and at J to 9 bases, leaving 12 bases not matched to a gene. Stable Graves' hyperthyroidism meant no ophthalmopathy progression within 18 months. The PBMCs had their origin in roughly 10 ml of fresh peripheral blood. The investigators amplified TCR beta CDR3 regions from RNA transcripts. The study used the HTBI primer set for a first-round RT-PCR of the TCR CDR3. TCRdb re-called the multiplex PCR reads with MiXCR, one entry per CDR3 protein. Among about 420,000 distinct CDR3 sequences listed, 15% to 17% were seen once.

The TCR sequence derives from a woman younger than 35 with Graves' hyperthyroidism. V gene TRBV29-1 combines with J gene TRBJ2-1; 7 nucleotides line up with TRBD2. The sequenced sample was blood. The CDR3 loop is CSVGGGGVSGEQFF. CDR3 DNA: TGCAGCGTTGGAGGCGGGGGTGTTTCAGGTGAGCAGTTCTTC.